A single sample gave rise to the 32 T cell receptor beta chains below, sequenced in a study of blood T cell repertoires in COVID-19. Repertoires were generated with immunoSEQ multiplex PCR, while TCRdb's copy carries only in-frame clones and drops some. The repertoire holds around 120,000 clones, with 60% to 85% as singletons. Sequencing was carried out using peripheral blood. Receptors originate from a man in his sixties or seventies with acute or convalescent COVID-19.

DNA for the CDR3: TGTGCCAGCACCCCAGTTGATACCAAAAACATTCAGTACTTC. Protein product: CASTPVDTKNIQYF. The rearrangement links TRBV7-2 to TRBJ2-4; the D is unclear. Germline V gives CDR1 SGHTA, CDR2 FQGNSA. The CDR3 is made up of 14 amino acids. The ends were cut back, 7 bases at V and 2 bases at J, with 12 bases in the middle.

The V call is TRBV30, the J call TRBJ1-1; the D gene is possibly TRBD1 (5 bases). The CDR3 is 14 residues long. In germline, CDR1 is GTSNPN, CDR2 SVGIG (reference sequence). V lost 3 bases and J lost 1, with 12 bases in between. The CDR3 coding sequence is TGTGCCTGGAGCGCCGGACAACCGAACACTGAAGCTTTCTTT. Translating it yields CAWSAGQPNTEAFF.

This sequence joins TRBV13 and TRBJ1-1; D uncertain. The CDR3 consists of 14 residues. Germline V gives CDR1 PRHDT, CDR2 FYEKMQ (reference sequence). Trimming pared 10 bases from V and 3 bases from J, leaving 18 bases between. CDR3 DNA: TGTGCCACCCAAGTTAGAGGTCTGTACACTGAAGCTTTCTTT. This translates into CATQVRGLYTEAFF.

The chain employs TRBV19 and TRBJ1-1, with 8 bases matching TRBD1. With V trimmed by 8 bases and J by 6 bases, 11 bases remained unmatched. Germline CDR1 and CDR2: LNHDA and SQIVND (reference sequence). CDR3 size: 14 residues. DNA of the CDR3: TGTGCCAGTCGACTCGGACAGGGAGGATCTGAAGCTTTCTTT. It is translated as CASRLGQGGSEAFF.

The gene calls are TRBV6-6 and TRBJ1-5; 9 bases agree with TRBD1. Germline V gene data show CDR1 as MNHNY and CDR2 as SVGAGI (reference sequence). The CDR3 extends over 14 amino acids. The V gene end was trimmed by 9 bases and the J gene end by 6 bases; junction bases not matched to a gene: 9. The chain's CDR3 is CASGGQGLSQPQHF. Here the CDR3 DNA reads TGTGCCAGTGGGGGACAGGGTTTGAGTCAGCCCCAGCATTTT.

This clone was recorded only once. The CDR3: CASSNRGTNYGYTF. For the CDR3, the DNA is TGTGCCAGCAGTAACAGGGGTACTAACTATGGCTACACCTTC. The gene calls are TRBV6-5 and TRBJ1-2; TRBD1 aligns across 7 bases. Germline CDR1 MNHEY, CDR2 SVGAGI. Germline trimming cut 5 bases from V and 0 bases from J; bases unmatched to any gene: 3. The CDR3 is made up of 14 amino acids.

This chain links TRBV11-2 with TRBJ2-7, with a weak D call TRBD1 (6 bases). Germline-derived CDR1 and CDR2 are SGHAT and FQNNGV. V lost 1 base and J lost 3, with 10 bases in between. CDR3 length: 14 residues. Here the CDR3 reads CASSLGYRVYEQYF. DNA of the CDR3: TGTGCCAGCAGCTTAGGGTACAGGGTCTACGAGCAGTACTTC.

The gene calls are TRBV11-3 and TRBJ1-2, with 8 nucleotides matching TRBD1. The length of the CDR3 is 15 residues. Germline CDR1 and CDR2: SGHNT and YENEEA. The J segment lost 7 bases and the V segment lost 5 bases, leaving 12 bases of the junction unmatched. The CDR3 loop is CASSHRQGPMSGYTF. CDR3 DNA: TGTGCCAGCAGCCATCGACAGGGGCCCATGAGTGGCTACACCTTC. Filled out from reference TRBV11-3 and TRBJ1-2, the complete variable domain reads EAGVVQSPRYKIIEKKQPVAFWCNPISGHNTLYWYLQNLGQGPELLIRYENEEAVDDSQLPKDRFSAERLKGVDSTLKIQPAELGDSAVYLCASSHRQGPMSGYTFGSGTRLTVV.

This clone appeared a few times. This chain uses TRBV6-5 with TRBJ2-1; a weak D match, TRBD1 (6 bases). Germline V gene sequence: CDR1 MNHEY, CDR2 SVGAGI. This CDR3 region has 15 residues. With 4 bases removed from V and 5 bases from J, the gap between germline ends came to 15 bases. Written as DNA, the CDR3 is TGTGCCAGCAGTTCTGGACAGAGGGCGAACAATGAGCAGTTCTTC. Translated, it gives CASSSGQRANNEQFF.

There are a few counts of this clone. The rearrangement uses TRBV14 and TRBJ2-5; D may be TRBD2 (5 bases). The ends were cut back, 2 bases at V and 5 bases at J, with 18 bases in the middle. The germline CDR1 and CDR2 sequences are SGHDN and FVKESK. The CDR3 runs 16 residues. The CDR3 nucleotides are TGTGCCAGCAGCCAACTTCGGGGTCAGCGCGAGGAGACCCAGTACTTC. It is translated as CASSQLRGQREETQYF.

The chain uses TRBV19 and TRBJ2-7; maybe TRBD1 (6 bases). CDR1 and CDR2 from the germline V gene are LNHDA and SQIVND (reference sequence). This CDR3 has 12 residues. Trimming cost V 7 bases and J 6 bases, with 13 bases left between them. CDR3 nucleotide sequence: TGTGCCAGTACCCGGACAGTCTTCGAGCAGTACTTC. Translated: CASTRTVFEQYF.

This clone was seen a few times. The V call is TRBV10-3, the J call TRBJ1-1; tentative D call: TRBD1 (6 bases). This CDR3 spans 13 amino acids. The germline CDR1 and CDR2 sequences are ENHRY and SYGVKD. Trimming removed 3 bases at V and 13 bases at J, with 18 bases between. CDR3: CAISDLPGTNGFF. The CDR3 coding sequence is TGTGCCATCAGTGATCTACCCGGGACAAACGGTTTCTTT.

This clone has more than one count but fewer than ten. The rearrangement links TRBV18 to TRBJ1-5; 7 nucleotides line up with TRBD1. V was pared by 4 bases and J by 5 bases, with 5 bases of the junction left unmatched. The CDR3 contains 14 residues. Germline CDR1 is KGHSH and CDR2 is LQKENI. CDR3 DNA: TGTGCCAGCTCACGAGACAGGGTTGATCAGCCCCAGCATTTT. Protein: CASSRDRVDQPQHF. The full variable domain, with the rest looked up from reference TRBV18 and TRBJ1-5, is NAGVMQNPRHLVRRRGQEARLRCSPMKGHSHVYWYRQLPEEGLKFMVYLQKENIIDESGMPKERFSAEFPKEGPSILRIQQVVRGDSAAYFCASSRDRVDQPQHFGDGTRLSIL.

The CDR3, as DNA: TGTGCCAGCAGCCCAGACAGGGCTCTCTCCTACGAGCAGTACTTC. Its protein is CASSPDRALSYEQYF. The chain couples TRBV6-5 to TRBJ2-7; TRBD1 agrees at 7 bases. The V segment lost 6 bases and the J segment 0 bases; nucleotides outside the gene matches: 8. The CDR3 runs 15 residues. The V gene's germline CDR1 is MNHEY and CDR2 SVGAGI.

J is TRBJ1-1 and V is TRBV6-5; D uncertain. V was pared by 6 bases and J by 6 bases, with 14 bases between. Germline V CDR1 and CDR2: MNHEY, SVGAGI. The CDR3 consists of 13 residues. For the CDR3, the DNA is TGTGCCAGCAGGCTTGACACCGGGGCTGAAGCTTTCTTT. This codes for CASRLDTGAEAFF.

V is TRBV7-9 and J is TRBJ1-5, with unresolved D. The V gene lost 8 bases and the J gene lost 7 bases, with 12 bases spanning the gap. CDR3 length: 12 amino acids. The V gene's germline CDR1 is SEHNR and CDR2 FQNEAQ (reference sequence). DNA of the CDR3: TGTGCCAGCCAGAGGGAGGAACAGCCCCAGCATTTT. Translated, it gives CASQREEQPQHF.

The chain links TRBV14 to TRBJ2-7, with 8 bases identical to TRBD1. The CDR3 covers 15 residues. The germline V gene has CDR1 SGHDN and CDR2 FVKESK. V lost 0 bases, J lost 3 bases, and 4 bases stayed unmatched. Here the CDR3 reads CASSQEQGGFYEQYF. The CDR3 bases are TGTGCCAGCAGCCAAGAACAGGGGGGATTCTACGAGCAGTACTTC.

The chain joins TRBV11-1 to TRBJ2-3; D perhaps matches TRBD2 (6 bases). Trimming removed 2 bases from V and 3 bases from J, with 15 bases in between. This CDR3 has 16 residues. Germline assignment: CDR1 SGHAT and CDR2 FQDESV (reference sequence). The CDR3 is CASSLYLGGETDTQYF. In DNA form, the CDR3 reads TGTGCCAGCAGCTTATACCTGGGCGGGGAGACAGATACGCAGTATTTT.

This clone was detected ten times or more. The rearrangement joins TRBV7-9 to TRBJ1-1, with unresolved D. Trimming pared 1 base from V and 0 bases from J, leaving 12 bases between. This CDR3 is built from 16 residues. Germline V gene data show CDR1 as SEHNR and CDR2 as FQNEAQ (reference sequence). CDR3 nucleotides: TGTGCCAGCAGCTTAGGGCCAGGCGCCTTGAACACTGAAGCTTTCTTT. Protein sequence: CASSLGPGALNTEAFF.

The rearrangement uses TRBV12-3 or TRBV12-4 and TRBJ2-1; TRBD1 aligns across 8 bases. CDR3 length: 12 residues. The V segment lost 5 bases and the J segment 12 bases; nucleotides outside the gene matches: 6. CDR3 residues: CASSQLGTGQFF. CDR3 in DNA: TGTGCCAGCAGTCAACTGGGGACAGGGCAGTTCTTC.

Notes on this clone: The sample contains more than one DNA sequence encoding this CDR3. The chain combines TRBV5-1 with TRBJ1-3; TRBD1 aligns across 7 bases. CDR3 length equals 14 residues. The V gene's germline CDR1 is SGHRS and CDR2 YFSETQ. Trimming at V came to 4 bases and at J to 1 base, leaving 2 bases not matched to a gene. CDR3 sequence: CASSPQGSGNTIYF. CDR3 nucleotide sequence: TGCGCCAGCAGCCCACAGGGGTCTGGAAACACCATATATTTT.

This clone was recorded a few times. V is TRBV2 and J is TRBJ1-5; D is perhaps TRBD1 (6 bases). Trimming took 7 bases from V and 0 from J, leaving 7 bases between them. The CDR3 covers 13 residues. Looked up from germline, CDR1 is SNHLY and CDR2 is FYNNEI. The CDR3 coding sequence is TGTGCCAGCAACAGGGATAGCAATCAGCCCCAGCATTTT. Protein sequence: CASNRDSNQPQHF.

The V call is TRBV5-4, the J call TRBJ2-1, with 10 bases matching TRBD2. V was clipped by 5 bases and J by 7 bases; unmatched bases: 12. The germline CDR1 and CDR2 sequences are SGHNT and YYREEE (reference sequence). The CDR3 is 16 amino acids. DNA of the CDR3: TGTGCCAGCAGACAAAGAGAGCGGGGGGGAGGGAATGAGCAGTTCTTC. Translation gives CASRQRERGGGNEQFF.

This chain joins TRBV11-1 and TRBJ2-5, with a weak D call TRBD2 (7 bases). V lost 0 bases to trimming and J lost 5 bases, with 13 bases between them. The CDR3 spans 15 residues. Germline V lookup: CDR1 SGHAT, CDR2 FQDESV (reference sequence). The CDR3 region is CASSLARGAWETQYF. CDR3 nucleotides: TGTGCCAGCAGCTTAGCTCGGGGGGCCTGGGAGACCCAGTACTTC.

The gene calls are TRBV19 and TRBJ1-4; TRBD1 matches 7 bases. This CDR3 region has 17 residues. V lost 3 bases and J lost 8; bases outside the gene matches: 15. CDR1 is LNHDA, CDR2 SQIVND, per germline (reference sequence). In DNA form, the CDR3 reads TGTGCCAGTAGTATCGGGGCCAACGCAGGGGGTTTCGAAAAACTGTTTTTT. Translated: CASSIGANAGGFEKLFF.

This rearrangement joins TRBV2 to TRBJ2-7; possible D gene TRBD1, 6 bases. Between the trimmed V and J ends, which lost 10 bases and 0 bases, there was a span of 19 bases. The CDR3 spans 15 residues. Germline lookup yields CDR1 SNHLY and CDR2 FYNNEI. The CDR3 sequence is CATTRSRGNSYEQYF. The CDR3 DNA sequence: TGTGCCACCACCCGGAGTAGGGGGAACTCCTACGAGCAGTACTTC.

V gene TRBV25-1 combines with J gene TRBJ2-7; tentatively, D is TRBD2 (6 bases). CDR1 is MGHDK, CDR2 SYGVNS, per germline. This CDR3 is 15 amino acids long. V was clipped by 6 bases and J by 0 bases, with 15 bases between them. The CDR3: CASSKARGFSYEQYF. DNA of the CDR3: TGTGCCAGCAGCAAAGCTCGGGGGTTCTCCTACGAGCAGTACTTC.

The gene calls are TRBV5-6 and TRBJ2-1, with 10 bases lining up with TRBD2. The CDR3 consists of 17 residues. Germline loops: CDR1 SGHDT, CDR2 YYEEEE. Trimming at V came to 1 base and at J to 3 bases, leaving 7 bases not matched to a gene. DNA for the CDR3: TGTGCCAGCAGCTTGCGTCCTAGCGGGGGAAACTACAATGAGCAGTTCTTC. It codes for CASSLRPSGGNYNEQFF.

The CDR3 sequence: CATSDTGPRAFF. CDR3 in DNA: TGTGCCACCAGTGATACAGGGCCGCGAGCTTTCTTT. This chain uses TRBV24-1 with TRBJ1-1; tentative D call: TRBD1 (6 bases). There are 12 residues in the CDR3. CDR1 is KGHDR and CDR2 is SFDVKD in the germline V gene. Trimming removed 3 bases from V and 10 bases from J, with 11 bases in between.

V usage is TRBV29-1 and J usage is TRBJ1-2; no clear D gene. Trimming stripped 1 base from V and 3 bases from J, with 9 bases between. The CDR3 spans 13 residues. In germline, CDR1 is SQVTM, CDR2 ANQGSEA. The CDR3 sequence is CSVEVGIDYGYTF. For the CDR3, the DNA is TGCAGCGTTGAAGTCGGGATAGACTATGGCTACACCTTC.

The chain is built from TRBV25-1 and TRBJ1-6; tentatively, D is TRBD1 (6 bases). Germline V gives CDR1 MGHDK, CDR2 SYGVNS. The CDR3 runs to 14 residues. V lost 3 bases and J lost 9, with 12 bases in between. CDR3 DNA: TGTGCCAGCAGTGACCAGGACAGTTTTTCACCCCTCCACTTT. Translating it yields CASSDQDSFSPLHF.

The genes are TRBV5-4 and TRBJ2-7; 7 bases line up with TRBD1. The J segment lost 0 bases and the V segment lost 5 bases, leaving 2 bases of the junction unmatched. Germline assignment: CDR1 SGHNT and CDR2 YYREEE (reference sequence). The CDR3 runs 13 residues. CDR3 sequence reads: CASSRQGSYEQYF. For the CDR3, the DNA is TGTGCCAGCAGTCGACAGGGCTCCTACGAGCAGTACTTC.